The clone carrying this T cell receptor beta chain was found many times. The antigen remains unidentified. The data stem from a study of blood T cells in healthy people across ages. Study-wide results and limits: Diversity estimates drawn from one million T cells were deemed underestimates. The recorded TCR beta diversity per million T cells decreased in a roughly linear manner with age. Since the PBMCs were unsorted, naive and antigen-experienced cells could not be conclusively compared.

This CDR3 has 17 residues. The trim removed 6 bases at V and 0 bases at J, leaving 7 bases unmatched. Germline-derived CDR1 and CDR2 are MDHEN and SYDVKM. Using a J-beta primer mix together with a sample-barcoded 5' primer, a second PCR was run for 7 to 11 cycles. MiXCR, run by TCRdb on the 5' RACE reads, gives a single entry per CDR3 protein. The table shows 650,000 to 800,000 distinct CDR3 sequences, with about 50% occurring only once. Sequenced sample: blood. The chain links TRBV28 to TRBJ2-3; TRBD2 matches at 12 bases. This clonotype originated in a woman of 80 years or more in good health. The DNA of the CDR3 is TGTGCCAGCAGCTCCCTACTAGCGGGAGGTAGCACAGATACGCAGTATTTT. This translates into CASSSLLAGGSTDTQYF.